The 32 T cell receptor beta chains below all came from one sample that was sequenced in a study of early T cells in non-severe SARS-CoV-2 infection. TCRdb recomputed calls from the 5' RACE reads with MiXCR, one row per CDR3 protein. Altogether some 80,000 distinct CDR3 sequences are present, more than 10% being singletons, with the ten largest covering 15% to 18%. The starting material was whole blood, obtained at baseline. Receptors originate from an adult who was a healthcare worker with PCR-confirmed SARS-CoV-2 infection or an uninfected control (not recorded which). The donor label of this sample is uncertain.

This clonotype has a count of ten or more. V and J are TRBV18 and TRBJ2-3; the match to TRBD2 covers 9 bases. CDR3 length: 16 amino acids. Germline V CDR1 and CDR2: KGHSH, LQKENI. V lost 4 bases, J lost 4 bases, and 9 bases stayed unmatched. The CDR3 loop is CASSREIAGASDTQYF. The CDR3 DNA is TGTGCCAGCTCACGTGAAATAGCGGGAGCCTCAGATACGCAGTATTTT.

This clonotype was found many times. The V call is TRBV9, the J call TRBJ2-7, with 8 bases matching TRBD1. V was clipped by 3 bases and J by 0 bases; unmatched bases: 5. CDR1 and CDR2 (germline): SGDLS, YYNGEE. This CDR3 spans 15 amino acids. CDR3 nucleotides: TGTGCCAGCAGCGCGGACAGGGCCACCTCCTACGAGCAGTACTTC. This translates into CASSADRATSYEQYF.

This clonotype turned up a few times. The chain links TRBV20-1 to TRBJ2-1, with D perhaps TRBD2 (5 bases). Trimming removed 2 bases at V and 6 bases at J, with 20 bases between. In germline, CDR1 is DFQATT, CDR2 SNEGSKA (reference sequence). The CDR3 consists of 16 residues. The CDR3 DNA is TGCAGTGCTAGATCCGGGAACTCCCCTAAGGTCAATGAGCAGTTCTTC. Translated: CSARSGNSPKVNEQFF.

This clonotype was observed at least ten times. The J gene is TRBJ1-1, the V gene TRBV27, with TRBD1 as a possible D gene (5 bases). Deletions cut 3 bases from V and 8 bases from J, with 10 bases between. The CDR3 sequence is 12 residues long. Germline CDR1 and CDR2: MNHEY and SMNVEV (reference sequence). The CDR3 DNA reads as TGTGCCAGCAGTTTTCCCGGGGGGGAAGCTTTCTTT. This codes for CASSFPGGEAFF.

A few counts support this clonotype. J is TRBJ1-2 and V is TRBV7-6; 9 bases agree with TRBD1. CDR3 length: 15 residues. Per germline, CDR1 SGHVS and CDR2 FNYEAQ. Trimming took 5 bases from V and 4 from J; bases not matched to a gene: 8. DNA of the CDR3: TGTGCCAGCAGCCCCACCCTGACAGGGGGCTATGGCTACACCTTC. Translated: CASSPTLTGGYGYTF.

This clonotype occurred many times. V is TRBV7-2 and J is TRBJ1-1; D unresolved. The CDR3 sequence is 13 residues long. Germline V gives CDR1 SGHTA, CDR2 FQGNSA. Trimming pared 5 bases from V and 0 bases from J, leaving 7 bases between. CDR3 sequence (DNA): TGTGCCAGCAGCACGGTGATGAACACTGAAGCTTTCTTT. Encoded protein: CASSTVMNTEAFF.

This clonotype was seen many times. This sequence joins TRBV2 and TRBJ2-5; D possibly corresponds to TRBD1 (5 bases). Trimming removed 2 bases from V and 5 bases from J, with 12 bases in between. The CDR3 covers 14 residues. Per germline, CDR1 SNHLY and CDR2 FYNNEI. The CDR3 reads CASSETSRAETQYF. The CDR3, as DNA: TGTGCCAGCAGTGAAACAAGCAGGGCGGAGACCCAGTACTTC.

This clonotype was observed a handful of times. This sequence joins TRBV5-1 and TRBJ1-2; D might be TRBD1 (5 bases). Germline assignment: CDR1 SGHRS and CDR2 YFSETQ. The CDR3 extends over 15 amino acids. Trimming removed 0 bases at V and 3 bases at J, with 12 bases between. The CDR3 DNA sequence: TGCGCCAGCAGCTTGGCCATAGGGACTCACTATGGCTACACCTTC. It encodes CASSLAIGTHYGYTF.

This clonotype was seen repeatedly, ten times or more. The rearrangement uses TRBV29-1 and TRBJ1-1, with D possibly TRBD1 on 5 matching bases. Germline V lookup: CDR1 SQVTM, CDR2 ANQGSEA. The CDR3 is made up of 14 amino acids. V gave up 4 bases and J gave up 1 base, with 13 bases separating them. The CDR3 region has the DNA TGCAGCGTTGGTCAGGGAGTAGGGAACACTGAAGCTTTCTTT. Its protein product is CSVGQGVGNTEAFF.

This clonotype was detected a few times. The chain combines TRBV10-3 with TRBJ2-1, with D tentatively TRBD2 (6 bases). CDR1 ENHRY and CDR2 SYGVKD come from the germline V gene. V was clipped by 3 bases and J by 5 bases, with 14 bases between them. The CDR3 is 15 residues long. CDR3 residues: CAISDSRAGNNEQFF. The CDR3 DNA reads TGTGCCATCAGTGATTCGCGGGCGGGGAACAATGAGCAGTTCTTC.

Only a few counts were recorded for this clonotype. The chain's CDR3 is CASTHGTYNEQFF. The CDR3 DNA reads as TGTGCCAGCACCCACGGGACTTACAATGAGCAGTTCTTC. This chain connects TRBV12-3 or TRBV12-4 to TRBJ2-1; perhaps TRBD2 as D (6 bases). The CDR3 extends over 13 amino acids. V was trimmed by 7 bases and J by 4 bases, leaving 11 bases between them.

The table lists this clonotype with many counts. The V and J genes are TRBV29-1 and TRBJ2-1, with D perhaps matching TRBD1 (5 bases). V was shortened by 3 bases and J by 0 bases, with 9 bases between the two germline ends. CDR1 is SQVTM and CDR2 is ANQGSEA in the germline V gene. The CDR3 runs to 14 residues. The CDR3 DNA reads as TGCAGCGTTGAGGTTAGGGGCTCCTACAATGAGCAGTTCTTC. Protein product: CSVEVRGSYNEQFF.

This clonotype occurred a few times. This chain joins TRBV5-1 and TRBJ1-1; 10 bases map to TRBD1. The germline CDR1 and CDR2 sequences are SGHRS and YFSETQ. The V and J ends lost 4 bases and 5 bases, in that order; junction bases with no gene match: 11. This CDR3 has 16 residues. CDR3 protein: CASSPGETGGLTEAFF. The DNA for the CDR3 is TGCGCCAGCAGCCCTGGGGAGACAGGGGGCTTAACTGAAGCTTTCTTT.

This clonotype showed up just a few times. CDR3 in DNA: TGTGCCAGCAGCCCCGCCCGGGAGACCGGGGAGCTGTTTTTT. Translating it yields CASSPARETGELFF. The chain employs TRBV27 and TRBJ2-2, with D possibly being TRBD2 (6 bases). The CDR3 runs 14 residues. The germline CDR1 and CDR2 sequences are MNHEY and SMNVEV (reference sequence). Trimming cost V 6 bases and J 5 bases, with 13 bases left between them.

This clonotype has ten or more counts. V is TRBV20-1 and J is TRBJ2-7; tentatively, D is TRBD1 or TRBD2 (5 bases each). The CDR3 loop spans 14 amino acids. Germline values: CDR1 DFQATT, CDR2 SNEGSKA (reference sequence). The germline V and J ends were trimmed by 0 bases and 5 bases, with 14 bases remaining between them. CDR3 sequence (DNA): TGCAGTGCTAGAGATCTGAGGGGCCCTGACGAGCAGTACTTC. Amino acid sequence: CSARDLRGPDEQYF.

This clonotype turned up a few times. V is TRBV30 and J is TRBJ1-6, with unresolved D. Germline values: CDR1 GTSNPN, CDR2 SVGIG (reference sequence). CDR3 length: 12 residues. Trimming left V 2 bases short and J 14 bases short, with 13 bases between. CDR3 region: CAWSSTEGTLHF. CDR3 nucleotides: TGTGCCTGGAGTAGTACGGAGGGCACCCTCCACTTT.

The chain links TRBV6-1 to TRBJ1-2, with D uncertain. The CDR3 covers 15 residues. Germline CDR1 is MNHNS and CDR2 is SASEGT. Trimming removed 6 bases at V and 3 bases at J, with 17 bases between. The CDR3 DNA reads TGTGCCAGCAGGCGTTGGACCATTAACGACTATGGCTACACCTTC. This codes for CASRRWTINDYGYTF.

The chain joins TRBV20-1 to TRBJ1-6, with D possibly being TRBD1 (5 bases). Trimming stripped 4 bases from V and 7 bases from J, with 17 bases between. CDR1 is DFQATT, CDR2 SNEGSKA, per germline (reference sequence). The CDR3 covers 15 residues. The CDR3 sequence: CSAIQWEGANSPLHF. DNA for the CDR3: TGCAGTGCTATCCAGTGGGAAGGGGCGAATTCACCCCTCCACTTT.

The chain couples TRBV19 to TRBJ2-7, with D maybe TRBD1 (6 bases). Germline assignment: CDR1 LNHDA and CDR2 SQIVND (reference sequence). Trimming shortened V by 5 bases and J by 3 bases, and 14 bases separated the two germline ends. This CDR3 is built from 14 residues. CDR3 in DNA: TGTGCCAGTAGTGCCCGGACAGCGAACTACGAGCAGTACTTC. It is translated as CASSARTANYEQYF.

Comments on this clonotype: The junction and the germline gene differ at one end; a read error may be behind it. The chain couples TRBV14 to TRBJ2-6; D uncertain. Per the germline V gene, CDR1 is SGHDN and CDR2 is FVKESK. The length of the CDR3 is 14 residues. Here the CDR3 DNA reads TGTGCCAACAGCCAAGTCGCTGGGGCCAACGTCCTGACTTTC. It yields the protein CANSQVAGANVLTF.

The rearrangement links TRBV6-5 to TRBJ1-1; TRBD1 might be the D (6 bases). The CDR3 has 15 amino acids. V lost 0 bases and J lost 5, with 13 bases in between. Germline CDR1 reads MNHEY; CDR2 reads SVGAGI. The CDR3 loop is CASSYSTGRITEAFF. The DNA of the CDR3 is TGTGCCAGCAGTTACTCGACAGGTCGAATAACTGAAGCTTTCTTT.

This clonotype was seen many times. The chain joins TRBV7-8 to TRBJ1-6; D gene ambiguous. CDR1 is SGHVS and CDR2 is FQNEAQ in the germline V gene. The CDR3 consists of 14 residues. V gave up 3 bases and J gave up 7 bases, with 10 bases separating them. The CDR3 DNA reads TGTGCCAGCAGCTTTCAACGTAGGAATTCACCCCTCCACTTT. Translation: CASSFQRRNSPLHF.

The V gene is TRBV5-1, the J gene TRBJ2-2; the D gene is possibly TRBD2 (5 bases). The CDR3 is 16 residues long. CDR1 is SGHRS, CDR2 YFSETQ, per germline. V was trimmed by 5 bases and J by 5 bases, leaving 19 bases between them. The CDR3 coding sequence is TGCGCCAGCAGTGGAGGTTGGAGCGGAAGGACCGGGGAGCTGTTTTTT. It is translated as CASSGGWSGRTGELFF.

The sample holds a few counts of this clonotype. The chain has TRBV18 and TRBJ1-2; 7 bases align to TRBD1. CDR3 size: 14 residues. Germline lookup yields CDR1 KGHSH and CDR2 LQKENI. V lost 8 bases and J lost 3; bases outside the gene matches: 9. The CDR3 reads CASVGGQSHYGYTF. CDR3 DNA sequence: TGTGCCAGCGTTGGGGGACAGTCTCACTATGGCTACACCTTC. The full variable domain, its missing parts supplied by reference TRBV18 and TRBJ1-2, is NAGVMQNPRHLVRRRGQEARLRCSPMKGHSHVYWYRQLPEEGLKFMVYLQKENIIDESGMPKERFSAEFPKEGPSILRIQQVVRGDSAAYFCASVGGQSHYGYTFGSGTRLTVV.

In its sample, this clonotype was seen a few times. The chain employs TRBV2 and TRBJ2-7; 9 nucleotides line up with TRBD2. J was trimmed by 4 bases and V by 6 bases; bases with no gene match: 7. The CDR3 has 14 residues. From germline, CDR1 is SNHLY and CDR2 FYNNEI. CDR3 in DNA: TGTGCCAGCAGCCGCCGGCGGGAGGGGTACGAGCAGTACTTC. It codes for CASSRRREGYEQYF.

This clonotype came up many times. The chain couples TRBV6-5 to TRBJ2-1, with D maybe TRBD2 (6 bases). Germline CDR1 reads MNHEY; CDR2 reads SVGAGI. The CDR3 runs to 17 residues. V was pared by 2 bases and J by 6 bases, with 20 bases between. CDR3 coding DNA: TGTGCCAGCAGTTACGGTATGTGGGACTCCTCGCGCAATGAGCAGTTCTTC. Encoded protein: CASSYGMWDSSRNEQFF.

This clonotype was picked up many times. The rearrangement joins TRBV9 to TRBJ1-2, with unresolved D. CDR3 length equals 15 residues. Trimming removed 4 bases from V and 4 bases from J, with 17 bases in between. CDR1 SGDLS and CDR2 YYNGEE come from the germline V gene. The CDR3 DNA reads TGTGCCAGCAGCCCGAGTACCGGGAGTGGCTATGGCTACACCTTC. It yields the protein CASSPSTGSGYGYTF.

This clonotype appeared a few times. The gene calls are TRBV3-1 and TRBJ1-1; no definite D call. Between the trimmed V and J ends, which lost 1 base and 1 base, there was a span of 10 bases. CDR1 LGHDT and CDR2 YNNKEL come from the germline V gene (reference sequence). This CDR3 is 15 amino acids long. The CDR3 DNA reads as TGTGCCAGCAGCCAAGGACACTTGGGGAACACTGAAGCTTTCTTT. This translates into CASSQGHLGNTEAFF.

This clonotype appeared a few times. The chain uses TRBV12-3 or TRBV12-4 and TRBJ1-1; 10 positions agree with TRBD1. The V segment lost 10 bases and the J segment 0 bases; nucleotides outside the gene matches: 14. This CDR3 has 17 residues. CDR3 DNA sequence: TGTGCCAACCCAAAGGGACAGGGGAACCTAATGAACACTGAAGCTTTCTTT. It translates to CANPKGQGNLMNTEAFF.

The J gene is TRBJ1-1, the V gene TRBV5-1, with 8 bases that match TRBD1. The CDR3 is made up of 12 amino acids. Germline values: CDR1 SGHRS, CDR2 YFSETQ. The V segment lost 4 bases and the J segment 6 bases; nucleotides outside the gene matches: 2. For the CDR3, the DNA is TGCGCCAGCAGCGGGACAGGTCCTGAAGCTTTCTTT. It yields the protein CASSGTGPEAFF. Full variable domain (missing parts from reference TRBV5-1 and TRBJ1-1): KAGVTQTPRYLIKTRGQQVTLSCSPISGHRSVSWYQQTPGQGLQFLFEYFSETQRNKGNFPGRFSGRQFSNSRSEMNVSTLELGDSALYLCASSGTGPEAFFGQGTRLTVV.

Many counts were recorded for this clonotype. The rearrangement joins TRBV2 to TRBJ1-4; possible D gene TRBD1, 5 bases. The germline CDR1 and CDR2 sequences are SNHLY and FYNNEI. This CDR3 is built from 15 residues. Deletions cut 8 bases from V and 0 bases from J, with 13 bases between. CDR3 residues: CASAGRAATNEKLFF. CDR3 DNA: TGTGCCAGCGCGGGCAGGGCTGCAACTAATGAAAAACTGTTTTTT.

This clonotype was picked up a small number of times. The V and J genes are TRBV6-6 and TRBJ1-6, with TRBD1 as a possible D gene (6 bases). V lost 4 bases to trimming and J lost 13 bases, with 17 bases between them. This CDR3 contains 14 residues. Looked up from germline, CDR1 is MNHNY and CDR2 is SVGAGI (reference sequence). The DNA of the CDR3 is TGTGCCAGCAGTTTCCGACAGGCCACTCAGCCCCTCCACTTT. It codes for CASSFRQATQPLHF.